These T cell receptor beta chains were read from a single sample in a study of blood T cell repertoires in COVID-19. Sequencing was performed with immunoSEQ multiplex PCR; in TCRdb, only in-frame clones are kept and a portion is missing. The sample includes more than 300,000 clones, 88% of them seen just once. The sequencing sample was made of PBMCs or T cells enriched from blood (not recorded which). These receptors all stem from a woman aged 18-29 years who had recovered from COVID-19. CDR3s include the opening cysteine and the closing phenylalanine or tryptophan. D genes are given only for firm matches. Clone size appears in some rows only: once, few, many, or a class for an expanded clone.

clone_size j_call d_call v_call cdr3_nt cdr3_aa
once TRBJ1-6 TRBD1 TRBV7-2 TGTGCCAGCAGCCCCAGGACAGGTCTGAGCTCCTATAATTCACCCCTCCACTTT CASSPRTGLSSYNSPLHF
- TRBJ2-5 TRBD1 TRBV19 TGTGCCAGTAGTATAGATGGGACAGAAGAGACCCAGTACTTC CASSIDGTEETQYF
- TRBJ2-2 - TRBV11-2 TGTGCCAGCAGCCGATCCGGGACGAACACCGGGGAGCTGTTTTTT CASSRSGTNTGELFF
- TRBJ2-1 TRBD2 TRBV10-3 TGTGCCATCAGTGCTTGGGGTCAAGAGCGGGGGTCGAATGAGCAGTTCTTC CAISAWGQERGSNEQFF
- TRBJ2-1 - TRBV5-4 TGTGCCAGCAGCTACAGCATAAGCTCCTACAATGAGCAGTTCTTC CASSYSISSYNEQFF
- TRBJ2-7 - TRBV5-6 TGTGCCAGCAGCTTCGGAGACTACGAGCAGTACTTC CASSFGDYEQYF
many TRBJ2-7 TRBD1 TRBV3-1/TRBV3-2 TGTGCCAGCAGCTTCGAGGGACAGATCTCCTACGAGCAGTACTTC CASSFEGQISYEQYF
- TRBJ1-4 - TRBV5-1 TGCGCCAGCAGCTCGACGACAGGATATACAACTAATGAAAAACTGTTTTTT CASSSTTGYTTNEKLFF
once TRBJ1-5 - TRBV5-1 TGCGCCAGCAGCATACAGGGTCGGCCTAGGCCCCAGCATTTT CASSIQGRPRPQHF
- TRBJ2-7 - TRBV5-3 TGTGCCAGAAGCTTCACATTGGAGCAGTACTTC CARSFTLEQYF
- TRBJ2-1 - TRBV7-3 TGTGCCAGCAGCCCAGGGTCTGGCAATGAGCAGTTCTTC CASSPGSGNEQFF
- TRBJ2-1 TRBD2 TRBV9 TGTGCCAGCAGCGCGACTAGCGGGGGGGCCGGAGAGCAGTTCTTC CASSATSGGAGEQFF
- TRBJ2-3 TRBD1 TRBV28 TGTGCCAGCAGCTCGGACAGGACCTCAGATACGCAGTATTTT CASSSDRTSDTQYF
- TRBJ2-7 TRBD1 TRBV30 TGTGCCTGGACCCGGACAGGCGCTTACGAGCAGTACTTC CAWTRTGAYEQYF
- TRBJ1-1 - TRBV30 TGTGCCTGGAGTGTAAAAGGGGGGGGCACTGAAGCTTTCTTT CAWSVKGGGTEAFF
- TRBJ2-1 - TRBV9 TGTGCCAGCAGCATGGGACTTCCCAATGAGCAGTTCTTC CASSMGLPNEQFF
- TRBJ2-7 TRBD2 TRBV4-1 TGCGCCAGCAGCCAAGCCGTCGGACTAGCGGGGGTCGGGCAGTACTTC CASSQAVGLAGVGQYF
- TRBJ1-2 - TRBV5-1 TGCGCCAGCAGCTTGGCGGGAGACCTTTATGGCTACACCTTC CASSLAGDLYGYTF
- TRBJ2-7 TRBD1 TRBV6-5 TGTGCCAGCACCCTGGGACAGGGCGCCGAGCAGTACTTC CASTLGQGAEQYF
- TRBJ2-3 - TRBV9 TGTGCCAGCAGCAGCCCGCCAGGGGGCACAGATACGCAGTATTTT CASSSPPGGTDTQYF
- TRBJ2-7 TRBD1 TRBV5-1 TGCGCCAGCAGCCCCGGGACAGGGGCGCTTTCGTCCTACGAGCAGTACTTC CASSPGTGALSSYEQYF
once TRBJ2-1 - TRBV24-1 TGTGCCACCAGTGATTTGATGCCGGGGGGCACCAATGAGCAGTTCTTC CATSDLMPGGTNEQFF
- TRBJ1-3 TRBD1 TRBV18 TGTGCCAGCTCACAGACCGGGACAGGGACTGGAAACACCATATATTTT CASSQTGTGTGNTIYF
- TRBJ1-5 - TRBV5-1 TGCGCCAGCAGCCAGACGGACAGTGTCAATCAGCCCCAGCATTTT CASSQTDSVNQPQHF
- TRBJ2-3 TRBD1 TRBV7-2 TGTGCCAGCAGCTTAGTCGGGACAGGGGTAAGCACAGATACGCAGTATTTT CASSLVGTGVSTDTQYF
- TRBJ1-1 - TRBV4-1 TGCGCCAGCAGCCACGACAGGAACACTGAAGCTTTCTTT CASSHDRNTEAFF
- TRBJ1-5 TRBD1 TRBV19 TGTGCCAGTACCTCAGGGGGACAGGGCAATCAGCCCCAGCATTTT CASTSGGQGNQPQHF
- TRBJ2-1 - TRBV11-3 TGTGCCAGCAGCTTTGCGGGGCGACAGGGCCATGCTGAGCAGTTCTTC CASSFAGRQGHAEQFF
few TRBJ2-5 - TRBV7-9 TGTGCCAGCAGCTTAGAGCGCGGGACCCAGTACTTC CASSLERGTQYF
- TRBJ2-5 - TRBV2 TGTGCCAGCAGGAGGGGGTCGGGAGAGACCCAGTACTTC CASRRGSGETQYF
- TRBJ1-2 - TRBV5-1 TGCGCCAGCAGCCACGACCCTAGCTATGGCTACACCTTC CASSHDPSYGYTF